This entry features one TCR beta chain sequence. Trimming took off 5 bases at V and 1 base at J, with 11 bases between the two ends. Germline loops: CDR1 SGHTA, CDR2 FQGNSA. The CDR3 has 14 residues. The protocol was immunoSEQ multiplex PCR, while the TCRdb copy is restricted to in-frame clones and leaves out a portion. The sample includes 68,000 or so clones, 75% to 95% of them seen just once. These data belong to a study of T cell changes during pregnancy in multiple sclerosis. The source is a female donor with multiple sclerosis, enrolled in a pregnancy study. The specimen was peripheral blood, collected in the second trimester of pregnancy. This rearrangement joins TRBV7-2 to TRBJ1-1; D gene unclear. CDR3 nucleotide sequence: TGTGCCAGCAGCCTCTTCCGGGGGAACACTGAAGCTTTCTTT. Amino acid sequence: CASSLFRGNTEAFF.